The present T cell receptor beta chain was sequenced within a study of T-cell reconstitution after alpha-beta-depleted transplantation in children (dated by TCRdb to about 2016). For context, the study as a whole: The study quantitatively tracked T-cell immune reconstitution after TCRalphabeta/CD19-depleted allogeneic hematopoietic cell transplantation in children using TCR repertoire profiling. Broad study findings and their caveats: The frequencies of hyperexpanded clones fell over the following months, and after one year, T-cell counts and TCRbeta diversity were mostly attributed to newly produced T cells. The apparently early alphabetaT-cell count recovery about two months after transplant was reportedly dependent on only several hundred rapidly expanded clones derived from non-depleted graft cells. In some patients, high TCRbeta diversity at day 60 was attributed to recipient T cells and intrathymic progenitors that had survived conditioning.

The CDR3 holds 15 amino acids from the cysteine to the phenylalanine. The kept DNA is CDR3 alone, 45 bases in frame from the first base. As encoded in the germline V gene, CDR1 is SGHRS while CDR2 is YFSETQ. Ends trimmed: V by 0 bases, J by 1 base; bases unmatched to a gene: 4. The treatment or condition label corresponds to: allogeneic hematopoietic cell transplantation with graft depleted of TCRalphabeta T cells and CD19 B cells. The transplant recipients were children given TCRalphabeta/CD19-depleted allogeneic hematopoietic cell grafts. The library relied on PCR. Instrument on record: Illumina HiSeq 2500. TCR libraries were prepared with molecular barcoding, using unique molecular identifiers to normalize TCRbeta repertoire quantification. Starting from the raw public reads, TCRdb applied fastp trimming at Q25, assembled clones with MiXCR and retained in-frame beta chains. Identical CDR3 proteins give one entry, which carries the most common genes and DNA. In this sample the table shows about 580,000 distinct CDR3 sequences, approximately 30% of which occur a single time. Of the sample, less than 40% falls within the top ten clones.

In regard to this clonotype: Its target antigen remains unknown. Per-nucleotide qualities are absent, and no much larger clonotype sits a single base away.

Sequenced here: PBMCs, sampled before TCRalphabeta/CD19-depleted stem cell transplant. The chain is encoded by TRBV5-1 joined to TRBJ2-7; TRBD2 fits 7 bases in the junction. The origin of this receptor is a boy younger than two with Wiskott-Aldrich syndrome, due to receive a stem cell transplant. The CDR3 region has the sequence CASSLGGSGSYEQYF. Read as DNA, the sequence is TGCGCCAGCAGCTTGGGCGGGAGCGGATCCTACGAGCAGTACTTC.